This passage covers 32 T cell receptor beta chains from one sample sequenced in a study of T cell clonality in common variable immunodeficiency. Clones were sequenced by immunoSEQ multiplex PCR, and TCRdb holds only the in-frame ones, with some missing. The sample shows 80,000 or so clones, none of them appearing just once. The sample consisted of peripheral blood mononuclear cells. The receptor source for this set is a person aged 18 to 70 in good health.

This clone appeared many times. Read coverage stops 3 residues before the CDR3 terminus; the germline J gene supplies the remainder. The V call is TRBV7-6, the J call TRBJ2-1; 9 nucleotides match TRBD2. This CDR3 comprises 17 residues. Germline V lookup: CDR1 SGHVS, CDR2 FNYEAQ. Trimming cost V 1 base and J 2 bases; bases outside gene matches: 6. The CDR3 loop reads CASSLVVAGAPYNEQFF. The sequenced part of the CDR3 DNA is TGTGCCAGCAGCTTAGTCGTAGCGGGAGCCCCCTACAATGAG. Combining the CDR3 with reference TRBV7-6 and TRBJ2-1 gives the whole variable domain GAGVSQSPRYKVTKRGQDVALRCDPISGHVSLYWYRQALGQGPEFLTYFNYEAQQDKSGLPNDRFSAERPEGSISTLTIQRTEQRDSAMYRCASSLVVAGAPYNEQFFGPGTRLTVL.

In its sample, this clone was seen many times. The CDR3 extends 3 residues past the end of the read, so its final part is completed from the germline J gene. J is TRBJ2-7 and V is TRBV5-1; 7 bases align to TRBD2. The CDR3 is made up of 12 amino acids. V shed 4 bases and J 3 bases; nucleotides not matched to a gene: 1. The germline gives CDR1 SGHRS, CDR2 YFSETQ. CDR3: CASSAGDYEQYF. The CDR3 bases that were read are TGCGCCAGCAGCGCGGGGGACTACGAG.

This clone has ten or more counts. The read halts 3 residues ahead of the CDR3 end, with the missing end drawn from the germline J gene. The chain employs TRBV6-2 or TRBV6-3 and TRBJ2-4; 12 nucleotides agree with TRBD1. The V and J ends lost 8 bases and 2 bases, in that order; junction bases with no gene match: 10. Germline V gene data show CDR1 as MNHEY and CDR2 as SVGEGT. The CDR3 length is 17 residues. The sequenced part of the CDR3 DNA is TGTGCCAGCGCCCGGGACAGGGGGCTCGGGACCAAAAACATT. Protein: CASARDRGLGTKNI. The complete CDR3 protein is CASARDRGLGTKNIQYF.

Comment on this clone: With the read ending 3 residues before the CDR3 end, the germline J gene is used to fill in that end. The sample carries other DNA sequences with the same CDR3. J is TRBJ2-5 and V is TRBV20-1; TRBD1 matches 7 bases. Trimming cost V 1 base and J 5 bases; bases outside gene matches: 7. Germline loops: CDR1 DFQATT, CDR2 SNEGSKA (reference sequence). The CDR3 spans 14 residues. The part of the CDR3 DNA that was read is TGCAGTGCTAGAGTGGGAACAGGGGTGGAGACC. Amino acid sequence: CSARVGTGVET. The full-length CDR3 reads as CSARVGTGVETQYF.

This clone was found many times. From the germline J gene comes the end of the CDR3, since the read stops 3 residues before it. The chain has TRBV19 and TRBJ2-7, with TRBD2 identical over 13 bases. V was pared by 9 bases and J by 4 bases, with 9 bases of the junction left unmatched. Looked up from germline, CDR1 is LNHDA and CDR2 is SQIVND (reference sequence). CDR3 length equals 15 residues. Partial CDR3 DNA: TGTGCCAGCCGACCCGGACTAGCGGGAGTATACGAG. It is translated as CASRPGLAGVYE. The full CDR3 protein is CASRPGLAGVYEQYF.

This clone was seen at least ten times. The read falls 3 residues short of the CDR3 end, and the missing part is taken from the germline J gene. The chain combines TRBV15 with TRBJ1-6; 10 bases align to TRBD1. Trimming at V came to 3 bases and at J to 7 bases, leaving 6 bases not matched to a gene. The CDR3 has 16 amino acids. Germline V CDR1 and CDR2: LNHNV, YYDKDF (reference sequence). The CDR3 reads CATSRSDRGLNSPLHF. The covered CDR3 bases are TGTGCCACCAGCAGGAGCGACAGGGGGCTGAATTCACCC.

This clone was observed many times. The CDR3 goes on 3 residues after the read ends, and that part is filled in from the germline J gene. This rearrangement joins TRBV19 to TRBJ1-4; TRBD1 might be the D (5 bases). The CDR3 is 14 residues long. Germline assignment: CDR1 LNHDA and CDR2 SQIVND (reference sequence). The V end was cut by 5 bases, the J end by 2 bases, with 9 bases between. The CDR3 loop reads CASSGRGTNEKLFF. The sequenced CDR3 bases are TGTGCCAGTAGTGGTCGGGGGACTAATGAAAAA.

This clone was counted ten times or more. The CDR3 goes on 3 residues after the read ends, and that part is filled in from the germline J gene. The chain links TRBV7-9 to TRBJ2-3; D is possibly TRBD2 (6 bases). Trimming removed 1 base from V and 2 bases from J, with 10 bases in between. Germline V lookup: CDR1 SEHNR, CDR2 FQNEAQ (reference sequence). This CDR3 region has 15 residues. The sequenced CDR3 bases are TGTGCCAGCAGCTTAGGGGACTCAGCCACAGATACG. This encodes CASSLGDSATDT. The entire CDR3 is CASSLGDSATDTQYF.

There are many counts of this clone. The CDR3 here is CASRDSFTGFQETQYF. The sequenced part of the CDR3 DNA is TGTGCCAGCAGGGACAGTTTCACGGGGTTCCAAGAGACC. The chain uses TRBV12-3 or TRBV12-4 and TRBJ2-5; D possibly corresponds to TRBD1 (6 bases). Read data end 3 residues before the CDR3 end; the end is taken from the germline J gene. V dropped 6 bases and J dropped 1 base, with 18 bases sitting between them. This CDR3 spans 16 amino acids.

On this clone: The read ends 3 residues early relative to the CDR3; the germline J gene fills the gap. The V call is TRBV18, the J call TRBJ2-4, with a weak D call TRBD2 (5 bases). Trimming pared 3 bases from V and 2 bases from J, leaving 11 bases between. The CDR3 is 15 residues long. Germline V gene sequence: CDR1 KGHSH, CDR2 LQKENI. This CDR3 is CASSPSGDPKNIQYF. The sequenced CDR3 bases are TGTGCCAGCTCACCCTCCGGGGATCCCAAAAACATT. The full variable domain, in which reference TRBV18 and TRBJ2-4 provide the parts outside the CDR3, is NAGVMQNPRHLVRRRGQEARLRCSPMKGHSHVYWYRQLPEEGLKFMVYLQKENIIDESGMPKERFSAEFPKEGPSILRIQQVVRGDSAAYFCASSPSGDPKNIQYFGAGTRLSVL.

This clone was found many times. Sequencing ends 3 residues short of the CDR3 end; the germline J gene provides the rest. The chain joins TRBV19 to TRBJ2-7; TRBD1 matches at 9 bases. The CDR3 is made up of 14 amino acids. Trimming took 4 bases from V and 6 from J; bases not matched to a gene: 7. CDR1 and CDR2 (germline): LNHDA, SQIVND (reference sequence). CDR3 bases read: TGTGCCAGTAGTACCACAGGGGGCTTCGGCGAG. This translates into CASSTTGGFGE. The full CDR3 reads CASSTTGGFGEQYF.

At least ten counts were recorded for this clone. CDR3: CASSPTADSNQPQHF. The sequenced part of the CDR3 DNA is TGCGCCAGCAGCCCGACAGCAGATAGCAATCAGCCC. The V and J genes are TRBV5-1 and TRBJ1-5, with D maybe TRBD1 (5 bases). The CDR3 goes on 3 residues after the read ends, and that part is filled in from the germline J gene. V was trimmed by 4 bases and J by 0 bases, leaving 11 bases between them. The CDR3 spans 15 residues. Germline V gives CDR1 SGHRS, CDR2 YFSETQ.

This clone was seen repeatedly, ten times or more. The read ends 3 residues early relative to the CDR3; the germline J gene fills the gap. V is TRBV6-2 or TRBV6-3 and J is TRBJ2-1; 14 nucleotides align to TRBD2. Per germline, CDR1 MNHEY and CDR2 SVGEGT. This CDR3 has 17 residues. The V and J ends lost 0 bases and 2 bases, in that order; junction bases with no gene match: 0. The CDR3: CASSYSGLAGAYNEQFF. The DNA read from the CDR3 is TGTGCCAGCAGTTACTCGGGACTAGCGGGGGCCTACAATGAG.

This clone was seen many times. The read finishes 3 residues shy of the CDR3 end, and the germline J gene is used to complete it. This sequence joins TRBV13 and TRBJ2-5; 7 positions match TRBD2. V was pared by 1 base and J by 4 bases, with 9 bases of the junction left unmatched. The CDR3 contains 16 residues. Per the germline V gene, CDR1 is PRHDT and CDR2 is FYEKMQ (reference sequence). CDR3 loop: CASSLAGRAALETQYF. The CDR3 bases that were read are TGTGCCAGCAGCTTAGCGGGGAGGGCGGCACTAGAGACC. Filled out from reference TRBV13 and TRBJ2-5, the complete variable domain reads AAGVIQSPRHLIKEKRETATLKCYPIPRHDTVYWYQQGPGQDPQFLISFYEKMQSDKGSIPDRFSAQQFSDYHSELNMSSLELGDSALYFCASSLAGRAALETQYFGPGTRLLVL.

Remarks on this clone: The read stops 3 residues short of the end of the CDR3; the missing end is completed from the germline J gene. The V call is TRBV20-1, the J call TRBJ2-1; 8 bases match TRBD2. The junction had 7 bases not matched to a gene; V was cut back by 1 base and J by 5 bases. Germline V CDR1 and CDR2: DFQATT, SNEGSKA (reference sequence). The CDR3 runs 15 residues. The CDR3 loop is CSARGPSGLHNEQFF. CDR3 DNA, as far as it was read: TGCAGTGCTAGAGGCCCTAGCGGGTTGCACAATGAG.

This clone was counted at least ten times. Sequencing ends 3 residues short of the CDR3 end; the germline J gene provides the rest. This chain uses TRBV19 with TRBJ2-7, with TRBD1 identical over 8 bases. Germline values: CDR1 LNHDA, CDR2 SQIVND (reference sequence). The trim removed 6 bases at V and 2 bases at J, leaving 6 bases unmatched. The CDR3 sequence is 14 residues long. CDR3 protein: CASSLQGVPYEQYF. The CDR3 bases that were read are TGTGCCAGTAGCCTACAGGGGGTCCCCTACGAG. Full variable domain (rest looked up from reference TRBV19 and TRBJ2-7): DGGITQSPKYLFRKEGQNVTLSCEQNLNHDAMYWYRQDPGQGLRLIYYSQIVNDFQKGDIAEGYSVSREKKESFPLTVTSAQKNPTAFYLCASSLQGVPYEQYFGPGTRLTVT.

This clone was seen repeatedly, ten times or more. Partial CDR3 DNA: TGTGCCAGCAGCCAGCGGACGGCGTACGAG. Amino acid sequence: CASSQRTAYE. The full CDR3 protein is CASSQRTAYEQYF. This chain uses TRBV7-9 with TRBJ2-7; D possibly corresponds to TRBD2 (5 bases). The read ends 3 residues before the CDR3 terminus; that terminus is restored from the germline J gene. The CDR3 extends over 13 amino acids. The germline gives CDR1 SEHNR, CDR2 FQNEAQ (reference sequence). V was pared by 5 bases and J by 4 bases, with 12 bases between. Based on the CDR3 plus reference TRBV7-9 and TRBJ2-7, the full variable domain is DTGVSQNPRHKITKRGQNVTFRCDPISEHNRLYWYRQTLGQGPEFLTYFQNEAQLEKSRLLSDRFSAERPKGSFSTLEIQRTEQGDSAMYLCASSQRTAYEQYFGPGTRLTVT.

This clone has a count of ten or more. The read terminates 3 residues before the CDR3 end, so the remaining end is supplied by the germline J gene. This chain joins TRBV7-2 and TRBJ2-1, with D possibly TRBD1 on 6 matching bases. The V gene's germline CDR1 is SGHTA and CDR2 FQGNSA. The ends were cut back, 5 bases at V and 4 bases at J, with 15 bases in the middle. This CDR3 has 15 residues. The DNA read from the CDR3 is TGTGCCAGCAGCCGGACAGTACCATCTTACAATGAG. Protein: CASSRTVPSYNE. The entire CDR3 protein is CASSRTVPSYNEQFF.

This clone occurred many times. The sequenced fragment ends 3 residues before the CDR3 boundary, so the rest is inferred from the germline J gene. The chain employs TRBV5-1 and TRBJ1-1; TRBD1 might be the D (5 bases). Germline CDR1 and CDR2: SGHRS and YFSETQ. V was clipped by 1 base and J by 0 bases, with 7 bases between them. The length of the CDR3 is 14 residues. CDR3: CASSLSGLNTEAFF. The DNA read from the CDR3 is TGCGCCAGCAGCTTGTCAGGGTTGAACACTGAA.

This clone has ten or more counts. The CDR3 goes on 3 residues after the read ends, and that part is filled in from the germline J gene. The V and J genes are TRBV20-1 and TRBJ2-1, with TRBD2 identical over 8 bases. This CDR3 is built from 13 residues. CDR1 is DFQATT, CDR2 SNEGSKA, per germline (reference sequence). With 6 bases clipped from V and 6 bases from J, the junction kept 7 bases outside the gene matches. The CDR3 DNA, read in part, is TGCAGTGCAGGACTAGCCCCCCCCAATGAG. Translating gives CSAGLAPPNE. The full CDR3 is CSAGLAPPNEQFF.

In its sample, this clone was seen many times. This CDR3 reads CASSLERSGANVLTF. The covered CDR3 bases are TGTGCCAGCAGCTTAGAGCGCTCTGGGGCCAACGTC. The chain is built from TRBV11-2 and TRBJ2-6, with no clear D. The read ends 3 residues early relative to the CDR3; the germline J gene fills the gap. The CDR3 length is 15 residues. V lost 0 bases and J 0 bases, leaving 3 bases between the germline ends. Germline CDR1 SGHAT, CDR2 FQNNGV.

This clone has at least ten counts. Incomplete CDR3 DNA: TGCAGCGTTAGCGGGAGGGCCCAGGATGAG. This sequence encodes CSVSGRAQDE. The whole CDR3 is CSVSGRAQDEQFF. This chain connects TRBV29-1 to TRBJ2-1; 10 positions agree with TRBD2. Sequencing ends 3 residues short of the CDR3 end; the germline J gene provides the rest. The V gene end was trimmed by 5 bases and the J gene end by 8 bases; junction bases not matched to a gene: 6. Germline lookup yields CDR1 SQVTM and CDR2 ANQGSEA. This CDR3 region has 13 residues.

This clone was detected ten times or more. The CDR3 extends 3 residues past the end of the read, so its final part is completed from the germline J gene. Other DNA sequences from this sample encode an identical CDR3 as well. V gene TRBV7-2 combines with J gene TRBJ1-4; D might be TRBD1 (5 bases). V dropped 2 bases and J dropped 6 bases, with 13 bases sitting between them. The CDR3 runs 15 residues. The germline CDR1 and CDR2 sequences are SGHTA and FQGNSA. CDR3 amino acids: CASSLTQGPYEKLFF. CDR3 bases read: TGTGCCAGCAGCTTAACGCAGGGTCCCTATGAAAAA.

This clone has ten or more counts. The CDR3 end lies 3 residues beyond the end of the read and is filled in from the germline J gene. The gene calls are TRBV19 and TRBJ1-1; TRBD1 agrees at 7 bases. The V and J ends lost 5 bases and 5 bases, in that order; junction bases with no gene match: 8. This CDR3 contains 14 residues. Germline CDR1 is LNHDA and CDR2 is SQIVND (reference sequence). CDR3 region: CASSERTGTTEAFF. CDR3 DNA, as far as it was read: TGTGCCAGTAGTGAACGGACAGGCACGACTGAA.

At least ten counts were recorded for this clone. Coverage ceases 3 residues before the CDR3 finishes, and the germline J gene fills in the end. The genes are TRBV20-1 and TRBJ1-1; tentatively, D is TRBD1 (6 bases). CDR1 is DFQATT, CDR2 SNEGSKA, per germline (reference sequence). The CDR3 sequence is 11 residues long. The sequenced CDR3 bases are TGCAGTGCTAGAGTGACAGGAGGA. Translation gives CSARVTGG. The full CDR3 is CSARVTGGAFF.

This clone was picked up many times. The read ends 3 residues before the CDR3 terminus; that terminus is restored from the germline J gene. The chain joins TRBV10-1 to TRBJ1-4, with D maybe TRBD1 (5 bases). This CDR3 spans 14 amino acids. V was shortened by 3 bases and J by 10 bases, with 15 bases between the two germline ends. CDR1 is WNHNN and CDR2 is SYGVQD in the germline V gene (reference sequence). CDR3 DNA (partial): TGCGCCAGCAGTGAAGGCAACCCCGGGGGAAAA. It encodes CASSEGNPGGK. The CDR3, in full, reads CASSEGNPGGKLFF.

This clone was recorded many times. The part of the CDR3 DNA that was read is TGCAGTGCTACCGCAGAAAGGTCTTACGAG. The encoded protein is CSATAERSYE. The complete CDR3 sequence is CSATAERSYEQYF. The chain links TRBV20-1 to TRBJ2-7; D unresolved. The read stops 3 residues short of the end of the CDR3; the missing end is completed from the germline J gene. Trimming pared 4 bases from V and 4 bases from J, leaving 14 bases between. The CDR3 runs 13 residues. Germline V gene sequence: CDR1 DFQATT, CDR2 SNEGSKA (reference sequence).

This clone was counted between two and nine times. Sequencing ends 3 residues short of the CDR3 end; the germline J gene provides the rest. The chain joins TRBV19 to TRBJ1-1, with D perhaps TRBD1 (5 bases). Trimming pared 3 bases from V and 1 base from J, leaving 9 bases between. This CDR3 spans 14 amino acids. Germline V gives CDR1 LNHDA, CDR2 SQIVND (reference sequence). This CDR3 reads CASSIQQANTEAFF. The DNA read from the CDR3 is TGTGCCAGTAGTATTCAACAGGCGAACACTGAA.

This clone has a count of ten or more. Sequencing ends 3 residues short of the CDR3 end; the germline J gene provides the rest. V and J are TRBV18 and TRBJ2-5; no clear D gene. CDR3 length: 16 amino acids. CDR1 is KGHSH, CDR2 LQKENI, per germline. V was clipped by 4 bases and J by 3 bases, with 18 bases between them. The CDR3 DNA, read in part, is TGTGCCAGCTCACTACCCCCCGACACTTTCGAAGAGACC. This codes for CASSLPPDTFEET. The entire CDR3 sequence reads CASSLPPDTFEETQYF. Variable domain in full (rest from reference TRBV18 and TRBJ2-5): NAGVMQNPRHLVRRRGQEARLRCSPMKGHSHVYWYRQLPEEGLKFMVYLQKENIIDESGMPKERFSAEFPKEGPSILRIQQVVRGDSAAYFCASSLPPDTFEETQYFGPGTRLLVL.

In this sample, this clone turned up many times. The read ends 3 residues before the CDR3 terminus; that terminus is restored from the germline J gene. The rearrangement joins TRBV20-1 to TRBJ2-7, with 7 nucleotides matching TRBD2. This CDR3 is built from 15 residues. Trimming at V came to 1 base and at J to 0 bases, leaving 6 bases not matched to a gene. Per germline, CDR1 DFQATT and CDR2 SNEGSKA (reference sequence). The CDR3: CSARGVAGDSYEQYF. The CDR3 DNA, read in part, is TGCAGTGCTAGAGGGGTAGCGGGCGACTCCTACGAG.

This clone occurred many times. The sequence runs out 3 residues before the end of the CDR3; the remainder is reconstructed from the germline J gene. The chain combines TRBV7-3 with TRBJ2-1; 9 nucleotides align to TRBD2. Trimming at V came to 3 bases and at J to 6 bases, leaving 3 bases not matched to a gene. Germline-derived CDR1 and CDR2 are SGHTA and FQGTGA. The CDR3 contains 14 residues. The CDR3: CASSFGTSRNEQFF. Incomplete CDR3 DNA: TGTGCCAGCAGCTTTGGGACTAGCCGCAATGAG.

This clone was detected many times. The read comes to an end 3 residues before the CDR3 does, leaving the germline J gene to fill in the end. The V gene is TRBV19, the J gene TRBJ2-7; TRBD1 matches at 7 bases. V lost 3 bases and J lost 3; bases outside the gene matches: 5. CDR3 length: 14 residues. The germline gives CDR1 LNHDA, CDR2 SQIVND (reference sequence). The CDR3 bases that were read are TGTGCCAGTAGTATGACAGGGAGAGGCTACGAG. This translates into CASSMTGRGYE. The full CDR3 reads CASSMTGRGYEQYF.